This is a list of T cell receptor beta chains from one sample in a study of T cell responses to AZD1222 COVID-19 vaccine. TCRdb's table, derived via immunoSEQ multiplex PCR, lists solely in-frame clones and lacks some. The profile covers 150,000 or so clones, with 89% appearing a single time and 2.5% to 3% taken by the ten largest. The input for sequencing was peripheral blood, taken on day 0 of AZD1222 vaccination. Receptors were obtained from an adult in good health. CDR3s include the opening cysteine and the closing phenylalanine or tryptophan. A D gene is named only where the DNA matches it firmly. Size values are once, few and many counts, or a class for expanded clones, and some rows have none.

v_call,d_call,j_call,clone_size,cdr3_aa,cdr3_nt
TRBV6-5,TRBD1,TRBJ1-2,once,CASRKDRGRKGYTF,TGTGCCAGCAGAAAGGACAGGGGGCGGAAAGGCTACACCTTC
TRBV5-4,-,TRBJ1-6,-,CASSLVDNSPLHF,TGTGCCAGCAGCTTGGTTGATAATTCACCCCTCCACTTT
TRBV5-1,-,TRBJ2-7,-,CASSVAYRETQGNYEQYF,TGCGCCAGCAGTGTGGCCTACCGGGAGACCCAGGGGAACTACGAGCAGTACTTC
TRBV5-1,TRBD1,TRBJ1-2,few,CASSFPDRGAHGYTF,TGCGCCAGCAGCTTCCCGGACAGGGGGGCCCATGGCTACACCTTC
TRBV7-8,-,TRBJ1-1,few,CASSLQMNTEAFF,TGTGCCAGCAGTCTTCAGATGAACACTGAAGCTTTCTTT
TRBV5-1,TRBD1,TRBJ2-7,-,CASSWGDRGFYEQYF,TGCGCCAGCAGCTGGGGGGACAGGGGTTTCTACGAGCAGTACTTC
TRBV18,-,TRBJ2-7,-,CASSRQPAGTAYEQYF,TGTGCCAGCTCACGTCAACCAGCGGGTACCGCCTACGAGCAGTACTTC
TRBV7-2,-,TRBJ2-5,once,CASSFPAETQYF,TGTGCCAGCAGCTTCCCGGCGGAGACCCAGTACTTC
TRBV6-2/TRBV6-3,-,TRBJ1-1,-,CASSYGIGAFF,TGTGCCAGCAGTTACGGGATCGGCGCTTTCTTT
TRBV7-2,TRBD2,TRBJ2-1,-,CASSPTYPAGRARLNEQFF,TGTGCCAGCAGCCCCACTTACCCAGCCGGGAGGGCCAGACTCAATGAGCAGTTCTTC
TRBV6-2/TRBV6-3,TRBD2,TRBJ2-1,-,CASTPTAGEGNEQFF,TGTGCCAGCACCCCGACAGCGGGAGAGGGGAATGAGCAGTTCTTC
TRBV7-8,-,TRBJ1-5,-,CASSLGMDQPQHF,TGTGCCAGCAGCTTAGGTATGGATCAGCCCCAGCATTTT
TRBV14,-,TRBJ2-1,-,CASSPGLSSYNEQFF,TGTGCCAGCAGCCCGGGACTTTCGTCATACAATGAGCAGTTCTTC